The 28 T cell receptor beta chains in this list originate from one sample, sequenced in a study of cytomegalovirus exposure and HLA in healthy donors. Measured with immunoSEQ multiplex PCR; TCRdb has only the in-frame clones, and not every one. The sample records 80,000 or so clones, 90% to 95% being singletons. What was sequenced was PBMCs. The receptors derive from a woman aged 18 to 35 in good health and CMV-seronegative.

This chain joins TRBV7-2 and TRBJ1-2; no definite D call. Germline V gene sequence: CDR1 SGHTA, CDR2 FQGNSA. The CDR3 runs to 13 residues. The V end lost 2 bases, the J end lost 4 bases, and 8 bases lay between the germline ends. The CDR3 protein is CASSLTAVYGYTF. CDR3 DNA: TGTGCCAGCAGCTTAACAGCAGTCTATGGCTACACCTTC.

This clone came up once. V is TRBV30 and J is TRBJ2-5, with 10 bases fitting TRBD2. Looked up from germline, CDR1 is GTSNPN and CDR2 is SVGIG (reference sequence). With 0 bases clipped from V and 5 bases from J, the junction kept 9 bases outside the gene matches. The CDR3 loop spans 16 amino acids. CDR3: CAWSVRASGSRETQYF. Here the CDR3 DNA reads TGTGCCTGGAGTGTACGGGCTAGCGGGAGTAGGGAGACCCAGTACTTC.

The chain combines TRBV7-2 with TRBJ2-7, with 9 bases that match TRBD2. Germline V gene lookup returns CDR1 SGHTA and CDR2 FQGNSA. V gave up 5 bases and J gave up 3 bases; unmatched junction bases: 2. The CDR3 extends over 13 amino acids. The DNA of the CDR3 is TGTGCCAGCAGCGGTAGCGGGGGCTACGAGCAGTACTTC. It translates to CASSGSGGYEQYF.

The rearrangement uses TRBV4-1 and TRBJ1-1, with TRBD1 as a possible D gene (6 bases). The CDR3 covers 15 residues. V lost 2 bases, J lost 1 base, and 11 bases lay in between. Germline V gene data show CDR1 as MGHRA and CDR2 as YSYEKL. CDR3 amino acids: CASSQLSQGNTEAFF. In DNA form, the CDR3 reads TGCGCCAGCAGCCAATTGTCACAGGGGAACACTGAAGCTTTCTTT.

The chain links TRBV6-5 to TRBJ1-1, with 8 bases matching TRBD1. V was clipped by 5 bases and J by 0 bases; unmatched bases: 5. Looked up from germline, CDR1 is MNHEY and CDR2 is SVGAGI. This CDR3 has 15 residues. The CDR3: CASSPWTGLNTEAFF. CDR3 in DNA: TGTGCCAGCAGTCCCTGGACAGGGTTGAACACTGAAGCTTTCTTT.

The chain uses TRBV11-2 and TRBJ2-5; 8 bases are shared with TRBD2. The CDR3 runs to 17 residues. Per germline, CDR1 SGHAT and CDR2 FQNNGV. Trimming took 1 base from V and 3 from J; bases not matched to a gene: 10. The CDR3 protein is CASSLVREGPPEETQYF. CDR3 in DNA: TGTGCCAGCAGCTTAGTTCGGGAGGGCCCTCCCGAAGAGACCCAGTACTTC.

The V and J genes are TRBV20-1 and TRBJ1-1, with D uncertain. Germline assignment: CDR1 DFQATT and CDR2 SNEGSKA (reference sequence). The CDR3 has 11 residues. Here the CDR3 reads CSARRLDEAFF. In DNA, the CDR3 is TGCAGCGCCCGGCGGCTAGATGAAGCTTTCTTT.

DNA for the CDR3: TGCGCCAGCAGCCAAGATTCTAACTCTAACTATGGCTACACCTTC. It specifies CASSQDSNSNYGYTF. The chain has TRBV4-1 and TRBJ1-2; D unclear. Trimming pared 0 bases from V and 0 bases from J, leaving 8 bases between. This CDR3 contains 15 residues. CDR1 and CDR2 (germline): MGHRA, YSYEKL.

The chain is built from TRBV7-9 and TRBJ2-7; 11 nucleotides align to TRBD1. V dropped 4 bases and J dropped 3; count of bases not matched to a gene: 5. Germline V gene sequence: CDR1 SEHNR, CDR2 FQNEAQ (reference sequence). CDR3 length: 15 amino acids. The CDR3 loop reads CASSSGQGVGYEQYF. DNA of the CDR3: TGTGCCAGCAGCTCGGGACAGGGGGTAGGCTACGAGCAGTACTTC.

The chain combines TRBV5-1 with TRBJ2-3, with 9 nucleotides matching TRBD1. The V and J ends lost 4 bases and 2 bases, in that order; junction bases with no gene match: 2. The germline V gene has CDR1 SGHRS and CDR2 YFSETQ. The CDR3 totals 14 residues. The CDR3: CASSRDRDTDTQYF. The CDR3, as DNA: TGCGCCAGCAGCCGGGACAGGGACACAGATACGCAGTATTTT.

This chain's CDR3 is CASSGQGTFSYEQYF. CDR3 DNA: TGTGCCAGCAGTGGACAGGGGACCTTCTCCTACGAGCAGTACTTC. This chain joins TRBV27 and TRBJ2-7; 9 bases are shared with TRBD1. From germline, CDR1 is MNHEY and CDR2 SMNVEV (reference sequence). The CDR3 extends over 15 amino acids. V gave up 5 bases and J gave up 0 bases; unmatched junction bases: 5.

The CDR3 sequence is CASSGEASYNEQFF. CDR3 coding DNA: TGTGCCAGCAGTGGGGAGGCCTCCTACAATGAGCAGTTCTTC. The rearrangement joins TRBV2 to TRBJ2-1; D perhaps matches TRBD2 (6 bases). From germline, CDR1 is SNHLY and CDR2 FYNNEI. Trimming removed 4 bases at V and 0 bases at J, with 7 bases between. The CDR3 sequence is 14 residues long.

This chain connects TRBV15 to TRBJ2-3, with a weak D call TRBD2 (6 bases). The V end was cut by 0 bases, the J end by 14 bases, with 12 bases between. The CDR3 consists of 12 residues. Looked up from germline, CDR1 is LNHNV and CDR2 is YYDKDF (reference sequence). CDR3: CATSRDLAGRYF. CDR3 DNA sequence: TGTGCCACCAGCAGAGATCTTGCCGGGAGGTATTTT.

This chain links TRBV27 with TRBJ2-7, with D maybe TRBD2 (6 bases). CDR1 is MNHEY, CDR2 SMNVEV, per germline (reference sequence). The CDR3 runs to 16 residues. With 3 bases removed from V and 3 bases from J, the gap between germline ends came to 18 bases. As DNA, the CDR3 is TGTGCCAGCAGTTTCCCCACAGTAGCGGTTTACTACGAGCAGTACTTC. This sequence encodes CASSFPTVAVYYEQYF.

CDR3 amino acids: CASRFGLAGPSYEQYF. CDR3 DNA sequence: TGTGCCAGCAGATTCGGACTAGCGGGGCCATCCTACGAGCAGTACTTC. V is TRBV7-2 and J is TRBJ2-7, with 12 bases fitting TRBD2. This CDR3 spans 16 amino acids. Trimming took 6 bases from V and 1 from J; bases not matched to a gene: 7. CDR1 and CDR2 from the germline V gene are SGHTA and FQGNSA.

CDR3 region: CASSEASGPTYNEQFF. The DNA of the CDR3 is TGTGCCAGCAGTGAGGCTAGCGGGCCTACCTACAATGAGCAGTTCTTC. The V gene is TRBV28, the J gene TRBJ2-1, with 8 bases fitting TRBD2. Germline trimming cut 5 bases from V and 2 bases from J; bases unmatched to any gene: 8. CDR3 length: 16 amino acids. Germline V CDR1 and CDR2: MDHEN, SYDVKM. The whole variable domain, remainder taken from reference TRBV28 and TRBJ2-1, is DVKVTQSSRYLVKRTGEKVFLECVQDMDHENMFWYRQDPGLGLRLIYFSYDVKMKEKGDIPEGYSVSREKKERFSLILESASTNQTSMYLCASSEASGPTYNEQFFGPGTRLTVL.

The CDR3: CASSLARRPTLSYEQYF. DNA for the CDR3: TGTGCCAGCAGCTTAGCCCGGCGGCCAACCCTCTCCTACGAGCAGTACTTC. The rearrangement joins TRBV11-3 to TRBJ2-7, with no clear D. Per germline, CDR1 SGHNT and CDR2 YENEEA. The CDR3 spans 17 residues. Trimming took 1 base from V and 0 from J, leaving 16 bases between them.

The chain joins TRBV5-8 to TRBJ2-2, with a tentative D call TRBD1 (5 bases). This CDR3 has 14 residues. With 1 base removed from V and 7 bases from J, the gap between germline ends came to 11 bases. CDR1 is SGHTS and CDR2 is YDEGEE in the germline V gene. Written as DNA, the CDR3 is TGTGCCAGCAGCTTGTATAGGGGCAACGGGGAGCTGTTTTTT. It is translated as CASSLYRGNGELFF. The complete variable domain, with remaining parts taken from reference TRBV5-8 and TRBJ2-2, reads EAGVTQSPTHLIKTRGQQATLRCSPISGHTSVYWYQQALGLGLQFLLWYDEGEERNRGNFPPRFSGRQFPNYSSELNVNALELEDSALYLCASSLYRGNGELFFGEGSRLTVL.

The chain is built from TRBV6-5 and TRBJ1-2, with a weak D call TRBD1 (5 bases). The CDR3 has 15 residues. The germline V gene encodes CDR1 MNHEY and CDR2 SVGAGI. Trimming removed 6 bases at V and 2 bases at J, with 16 bases between. The CDR3 DNA reads TGTGCCAGCAGAGGAGGGGTCGCGCACAACTATGGCTACACCTTC. Protein: CASRGGVAHNYGYTF.

This clone was seen once. The genes are TRBV11-3 and TRBJ2-7; D not certain. The CDR3 is 13 amino acids. The V end was cut by 0 bases, the J end by 6 bases, with 9 bases between. Germline CDR1 reads SGHNT; CDR2 reads YENEEA. CDR3: CASSLEPWAEQYF. The CDR3 bases are TGTGCCAGCAGCTTAGAGCCATGGGCCGAGCAGTACTTC. The whole variable domain, filled in from reference TRBV11-3 and TRBJ2-7, reads EAGVVQSPRYKIIEKKQPVAFWCNPISGHNTLYWYLQNLGQGPELLIRYENEEAVDDSQLPKDRFSAERLKGVDSTLKIQPAELGDSAVYLCASSLEPWAEQYFGPGTRLTVT.

This chain connects TRBV10-3 to TRBJ2-3, with TRBD2 identical over 7 bases. V dropped 0 bases and J dropped 2; count of bases not matched to a gene: 14. The CDR3 extends over 19 amino acids. Germline CDR1 is ENHRY and CDR2 is SYGVKD. CDR3: CAISESGMEVAGYTDTQYF. CDR3 in DNA: TGTGCCATCAGTGAGTCGGGGATGGAGGTAGCGGGTTACACAGATACGCAGTATTTT.

The chain uses TRBV6-6 and TRBJ1-5; D perhaps matches TRBD1 (6 bases). CDR1 is MNHNY, CDR2 SVGAGI, per germline (reference sequence). V lost 5 bases to trimming and J lost 1 base, with 12 bases between them. The CDR3 is 15 amino acids. The CDR3 bases are TGTGCCAGCAGTCACAGGGAGGGGAGCAATCAGCCCCAGCATTTT. Translating gives CASSHREGSNQPQHF.

The chain combines TRBV7-2 with TRBJ1-1; TRBD1 agrees at 9 bases. The V and J ends lost 1 base and 5 bases, in that order; junction bases with no gene match: 5. The CDR3 runs to 15 residues. Germline CDR1 is SGHTA and CDR2 is FQGNSA. The DNA of the CDR3 is TGTGCCAGCAGCTTAGTGCGGGACAGGGCTACTGAAGCTTTCTTT. Translated: CASSLVRDRATEAFF. The whole variable domain, remainder taken from reference TRBV7-2 and TRBJ1-1, is GAGVSQSPSNKVTEKGKDVELRCDPISGHTALYWYRQSLGQGLEFLIYFQGNSAPDKSGLPSDRFSAERTGGSVSTLTIQRTQQEDSAVYLCASSLVRDRATEAFFGQGTRLTVV.

The gene calls are TRBV2 and TRBJ2-1; weak D call: TRBD1 (6 bases). CDR3 length equals 16 residues. Germline assignment: CDR1 SNHLY and CDR2 FYNNEI. Trimming took 7 bases from V and 0 from J, leaving 16 bases between them. The CDR3 reads CASNPLDRSSYNEQFF. The CDR3 DNA reads TGTGCCAGCAACCCCCTCGACAGGTCCTCCTACAATGAGCAGTTCTTC. The full variable domain, rest sourced from reference TRBV2 and TRBJ2-1, is EPEVTQTPSHQVTQMGQEVILRCVPISNHLYFYWYRQILGQKVEFLVSFYNNEISEKSEIFDDQFSVERPDGSNFTLKIRSTKLEDSAMYFCASNPLDRSSYNEQFFGPGTRLTVL.

The chain employs TRBV6-5 and TRBJ2-5; TRBD1 matches at 8 bases. Unmatched junction bases numbered 6, after V lost 2 bases and J lost 7 bases. The CDR3 spans 14 residues. The germline CDR1 and CDR2 sequences are MNHEY and SVGAGI. Here the CDR3 reads CASSYNRGWGTQYF. The CDR3 DNA reads as TGTGCCAGCAGTTACAACAGGGGGTGGGGGACCCAGTACTTC.

The chain couples TRBV7-2 to TRBJ1-3, with TRBD1 as a possible D gene (5 bases). This CDR3 has 15 amino acids. The V gene's germline CDR1 is SGHTA and CDR2 FQGNSA. Trimming cost V 5 bases and J 3 bases, with 14 bases left between them. The chain's CDR3 is CASSRDSPFGNTIYF. Written as DNA, the CDR3 is TGTGCCAGCAGCAGAGACAGCCCGTTTGGAAACACCATATATTTT.

The chain has TRBV29-1 and TRBJ1-1; D may be TRBD1 (6 bases). This CDR3 contains 14 residues. V lost 6 bases, J lost 0 bases, and 14 bases lay in between. In germline, CDR1 is SQVTM, CDR2 ANQGSEA. The CDR3 bases are TGCAGCGTCCACCCCGGGACACTGAACACTGAAGCTTTCTTT. Encoded protein: CSVHPGTLNTEAFF.

The table lists this clone with a count of one. The rearrangement uses TRBV7-9 and TRBJ2-7; 8 nucleotides line up with TRBD1. Per the germline V gene, CDR1 is SEHNR and CDR2 is FQNEAQ (reference sequence). The length of the CDR3 is 15 residues. V lost 5 bases and J lost 0; bases outside the gene matches: 6. CDR3 DNA sequence: TGTGCCAGCAGCCCCAGGGGGCAGGGCTCCTACGAGCAGTACTTC. Protein: CASSPRGQGSYEQYF. Looking up the rest from reference TRBV7-9 and TRBJ2-7 gives the full variable domain: DTGVSQNPRHKITKRGQNVTFRCDPISEHNRLYWYRQTLGQGPEFLTYFQNEAQLEKSRLLSDRFSAERPKGSFSTLEIQRTEQGDSAMYLCASSPRGQGSYEQYFGPGTRLTVT.